This paragraph reports one T cell receptor (beta chain). The CDR3 has 13 residues. The germline CDR1 and CDR2 sequences are GTSNPN and SVGIG (reference sequence). Trimming took off 3 bases at V and 8 bases at J, with 13 bases between the two ends. The method was immunoSEQ multiplex PCR; TCRdb's version includes in-frame clones alone and lacks a portion of them. The repertoire has about 1.1 million clones, about 80% of them found once; the top ten carry roughly 0.57%. The data originate from a study of shared clonotypes between healthy human individuals. Turning to the study itself: Researchers drew samples from two women and a few men aged 18 to 49.

Negatively enriched CD4+ T cells were divided by CD45RA into naive and memory. The TCR was taken from a man aged 18 to 29 in good health. Some clones in this sample may be carry-over from other donors' samples. Sequenced sample: memory CD4+ T cells from PBMCs. Subset noted: CD45RA-negative fraction. The J gene is TRBJ1-4, the V gene TRBV30; D not resolved. The CDR3 here is CAWRLGPGEKLFF. CDR3 nucleotides: TGTGCCTGGAGGTTGGGCCCGGGGGAAAAACTGTTTTTT.